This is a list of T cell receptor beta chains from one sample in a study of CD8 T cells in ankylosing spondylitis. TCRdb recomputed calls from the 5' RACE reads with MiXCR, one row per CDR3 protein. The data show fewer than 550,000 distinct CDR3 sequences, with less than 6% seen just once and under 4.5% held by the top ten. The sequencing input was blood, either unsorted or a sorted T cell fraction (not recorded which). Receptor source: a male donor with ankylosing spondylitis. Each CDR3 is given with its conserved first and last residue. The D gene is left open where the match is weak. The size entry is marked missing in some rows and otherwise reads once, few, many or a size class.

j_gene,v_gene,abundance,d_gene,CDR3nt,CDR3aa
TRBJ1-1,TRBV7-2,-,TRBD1,TGTGCCAGCAGCTTAGGTGCAGGGGGCTTTATCACTGAAGCTTTCTTT,CASSLGAGGFITEAFF
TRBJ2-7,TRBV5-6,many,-,TGTGCCAGCAGCTTGTCTCCGGGCTCCTACGAGCAGTACTTC,CASSLSPGSYEQYF
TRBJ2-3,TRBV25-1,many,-,TGTGCCAGCAGTGAATATAGGACCGAGGATACGCAGTATTTT,CASSEYRTEDTQYF
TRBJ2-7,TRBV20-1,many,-,TGCAGTGCTAGGGGGGGGCCGCGCTCCTACGAGCAGTACTTC,CSARGGPRSYEQYF
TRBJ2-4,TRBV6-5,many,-,TGTGCCAGCAGTTACGGTCGGGGGTCGGCCAAAAACATTCAGTACTTC,CASSYGRGSAKNIQYF
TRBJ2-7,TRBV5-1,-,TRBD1,TGCGCCAGCAGCCTCCGGGACAGGGGGATCGAGCAGTACTTC,CASSLRDRGIEQYF
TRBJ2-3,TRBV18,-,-,TGTGCCAGCCACGGGACTAGCACAGATACGCAGTATTTT,CASHGTSTDTQYF
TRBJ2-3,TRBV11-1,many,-,TGTGCCAGCAGCTTGGGGAAGGGCAGGGACCTTTCCACAGATACGCAGTATTTT,CASSLGKGRDLSTDTQYF
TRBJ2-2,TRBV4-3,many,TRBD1,TGCGCCAGCAGCCAAGATGGGACAGAAAACACCGGGGAGCTGTTTTTT,CASSQDGTENTGELFF
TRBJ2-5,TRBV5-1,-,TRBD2,TGCGCCAGCAGCTTGGTCTCCCGGGAGGGCGAGACCCAGTACTTC,CASSLVSREGETQYF
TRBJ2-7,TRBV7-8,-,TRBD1,TGTGCCAGCAGCCTAACTATCACCGACGCGGACAGGAGCCTCGAGCAGTACTTC,CASSLTITDADRSLEQYF
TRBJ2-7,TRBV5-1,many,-,TGCGCCAGCAGGCGGGGGGACAGGCCTTCCTACGAGCAGTACTTC,CASRRGDRPSYEQYF
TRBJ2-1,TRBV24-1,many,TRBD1,TGTGCCACCAGTGCCATCACTCCCGGGACAGGGTCCCATGAGCAGTTCTTC,CATSAITPGTGSHEQFF
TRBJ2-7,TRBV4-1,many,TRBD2,TGCGCCAGCAGCCAACTCCTGACTAGCGTCGGCTACGAGCAGTACTTC,CASSQLLTSVGYEQYF
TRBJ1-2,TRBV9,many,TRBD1,TGTGCCAGCAGCGGGGGACAGGGGGCGGATGGCTACACCTTC,CASSGGQGADGYTF
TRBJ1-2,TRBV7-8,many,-,TGTGCCAGCAGCTTAGCGAGCCCTCCGAGGCCGGGTAAAAGCCGAAGTGGCTACACCTTC,CASSLASPPRPGKSRSGYTF
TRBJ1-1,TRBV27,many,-,TGTGCCAGCAGTTTGCAGCCGAGAAACACTGAAGCTTTCTTT,CASSLQPRNTEAFF
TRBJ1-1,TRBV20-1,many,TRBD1,TGCAGTGCGGAAGGACAGGGGGTAGAAGCTTTCTTT,CSAEGQGVEAFF
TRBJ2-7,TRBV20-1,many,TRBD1,TGCAGTGCTAGACCCTTGGACAGGGACGAGCAGTACTTC,CSARPLDRDEQYF
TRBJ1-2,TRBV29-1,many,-,TGCAGCGTTGACTGGGCCAGGGCGTGGGGCTACACCTTC,CSVDWARAWGYTF
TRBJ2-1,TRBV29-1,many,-,TGCAGCGTTTTAAAAGCGGTTGGGAATGAGCAGTTCTTC,CSVLKAVGNEQFF
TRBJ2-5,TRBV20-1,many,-,TGCAGTGCTAGAGCTTTCGAGGGCTCAACAGAGACCCAGTACTTC,CSARAFEGSTETQYF
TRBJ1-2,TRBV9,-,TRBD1,TGTGCCAGCAGCGCGTTTGGACAGGGTAGAAACTATGGCTACACCTTC,CASSAFGQGRNYGYTF
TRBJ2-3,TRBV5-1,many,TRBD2,TGCGCCAGCAGCGCCGGACTAGCGGACACAGATACGCAGTATTTT,CASSAGLADTDTQYF
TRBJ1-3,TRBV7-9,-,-,TGTGCCAGCACCTCTGGGGGGCACACCTCTGGAAACACCATATATTTT,CASTSGGHTSGNTIYF
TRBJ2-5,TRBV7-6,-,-,TGTGCCAGCAGCTTGAGTGGGTTGGAGACCCAGTACTTC,CASSLSGLETQYF
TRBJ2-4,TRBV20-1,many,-,TGCAGTGCTGCGAGATGGGGACAAAACATTCAGTACTTC,CSAARWGQNIQYF
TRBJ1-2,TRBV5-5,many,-,TGTGCCAGCAGCTTGTACGAGGGCTATGGCTACACCTTC,CASSLYEGYGYTF
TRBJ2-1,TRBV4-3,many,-,TGCGCCAGCAGCCCAACTTGGCGCTCCTACAATGAGCAGTTCTTC,CASSPTWRSYNEQFF
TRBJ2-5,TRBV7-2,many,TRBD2,TGTGCCAGCAGCTTGTATCCTAGCGGGGTGGGGGAGACCCAGTACTTC,CASSLYPSGVGETQYF
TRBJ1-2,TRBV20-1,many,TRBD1,TGCAGTGCTTATGAGACAGGGTCCTATGGCTACACCTTC,CSAYETGSYGYTF
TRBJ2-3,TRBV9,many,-,TGTGCCAGCAGCGCCCGGGAGATGGCAGATACGCAGTATTTT,CASSAREMADTQYF
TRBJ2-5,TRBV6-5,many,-,TGTGCCAGCAGACCGCAAGAGACCCAGTACTTC,CASRPQETQYF
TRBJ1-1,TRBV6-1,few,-,TGTGCCAGCATCCGAATCGGGAACACTGAAGCTTTCTTT,CASIRIGNTEAFF